The present TCR beta chain was sequenced within a study of T cell changes during pregnancy in multiple sclerosis. V dropped 11 bases and J dropped 5; count of bases not matched to a gene: 5. CDR1 PRHDT and CDR2 FYEKMQ come from the germline V gene (reference sequence). The CDR3 loop spans 12 amino acids. TCRdb's table, derived via immunoSEQ multiplex PCR, lists solely in-frame clones and lacks some. The sample contains roughly 38,000 clones, around 90% of which appear only once. The starting material was CD8+ T cells from peripheral blood mononuclear cells, obtained in the first trimester of pregnancy. This clonotype was obtained from a female donor with multiple sclerosis, enrolled in a pregnancy study. V is TRBV13 and J is TRBJ2-2; 7 positions agree with TRBD2. This CDR3 is CAWGGWTGELFF. DNA for the CDR3: TGTGCCTGGGGAGGGTGGACCGGGGAGCTGTTTTTT.